The 16 T cell receptor beta chains below come from one sample, sequenced in a study of blood T cell repertoires in COVID-19. Produced via immunoSEQ multiplex PCR; TCRdb's table is partial and in-frame only. The sample consists of roughly 94,000 clones, 65% to 90% of them appearing once. Sequenced: peripheral blood. Receptor source: a man aged 60-69 years with acute or convalescent COVID-19.

This clone was seen only once. The chain employs TRBV2 and TRBJ1-5, with 11 nucleotides matching TRBD1. From germline, CDR1 is SNHLY and CDR2 FYNNEI. There are 14 residues in the CDR3. Trimming removed 9 bases from V and 6 bases from J; junction bases left unmatched: 7. The chain's CDR3 is CASTGTGGAQPQHF. In nucleotides, the CDR3 is TGTGCCAGTACCGGGACAGGGGGAGCTCAGCCCCAGCATTTT.

J is TRBJ2-2 and V is TRBV28; D gene unclear. Trimming stripped 4 bases from V and 5 bases from J, with 8 bases between. Germline values: CDR1 MDHEN, CDR2 SYDVKM. CDR3 length: 13 amino acids. The CDR3: CASSYSVTGELFF. The CDR3 region has the DNA TGTGCCAGCAGTTATTCCGTGACCGGGGAGCTGTTTTTT.

The chain employs TRBV5-6 and TRBJ2-3; 9 bases are shared with TRBD1. Looked up from germline, CDR1 is SGHDT and CDR2 is YYEEEE. V was pared by 4 bases and J by 2 bases, with 8 bases of the junction left unmatched. This CDR3 has 16 residues. CDR3 coding DNA: TGTGCCAGCAGCGGGAACCGGGACAGGGACACAGATACGCAGTATTTT. It encodes CASSGNRDRDTDTQYF.

The chain recombines TRBV7-2 with TRBJ2-7; 13 bases map to TRBD2. V gave up 4 bases and J gave up 0 bases; unmatched junction bases: 9. The CDR3 covers 18 residues. Looked up from germline, CDR1 is SGHTA and CDR2 is FQGNSA. The CDR3 bases are TGTGCCAGCAGCTCCCAGGGACTAGCGGGGACTCGCTCCTACGAGCAGTACTTC. Protein product: CASSSQGLAGTRSYEQYF.

This clone has just one count. The gene calls are TRBV11-2 and TRBJ2-7; 12 bases line up with TRBD1. The CDR3 runs to 17 residues. V was pared by 1 base and J by 3 bases, with 7 bases of the junction left unmatched. Per the germline V gene, CDR1 is SGHAT and CDR2 is FQNNGV. The CDR3, as DNA: TGTGCCAGCAGCTTAGGCCGGGGGACAGGGGGCTTCTACGAGCAGTACGTC. It encodes CASSLGRGTGGFYEQYV.

There are a few counts of this clone. This chain links TRBV15 with TRBJ1-1; D unclear. V lost 1 base and J lost 4, with 13 bases in between. Germline V gene data show CDR1 as LNHNV and CDR2 as YYDKDF (reference sequence). This CDR3 has 15 amino acids. The DNA of the CDR3 is TGTGCCACCAGCAGAGCTGGCATTTTGTCCACTGAAGCTTTCTTT. It encodes CATSRAGILSTEAFF.

V is TRBV2 and J is TRBJ1-1, with no clear D. Trimming took off 7 bases at V and 11 bases at J, with 14 bases between the two ends. The V gene's germline CDR1 is SNHLY and CDR2 FYNNEI. This CDR3 is 11 amino acids long. The CDR3 DNA is TGTGCCAGCATGCCGGGGTTGTTGGCTTTCTTT. It yields the protein CASMPGLLAFF. Full variable domain (missing parts from reference TRBV2 and TRBJ1-1): EPEVTQTPSHQVTQMGQEVILRCVPISNHLYFYWYRQILGQKVEFLVSFYNNEISEKSEIFDDQFSVERPDGSNFTLKIRSTKLEDSAMYFCASMPGLLAFFGQGTRLTVV.

The V call is TRBV5-4, the J call TRBJ1-1; no clear D. There are 13 residues in the CDR3. Germline CDR1 is SGHNT and CDR2 is YYREEE (reference sequence). Trimming took off 2 bases at V and 5 bases at J, with 10 bases between the two ends. Here the CDR3 reads CASSFVSRTEAFF. As DNA, the CDR3 is TGTGCCAGCAGCTTCGTGAGTCGGACTGAAGCTTTCTTT.

V usage is TRBV6-5 and J usage is TRBJ1-3; D uncertain. The CDR3 runs 15 residues. The germline V gene encodes CDR1 MNHEY and CDR2 SVGAGI. V was cut by 6 bases and J by 3 bases, with 15 bases left in between. CDR3 in DNA: TGTGCCAGCAGGCCCAGGCTTTATTATGGAAACACCATATATTTT. Translation: CASRPRLYYGNTIYF.

On this clone itself: Other DNA sequences in the same sample also yield this CDR3. The chain combines TRBV7-9 with TRBJ1-2; a possible D gene is TRBD1 (6 bases). The germline V and J ends were trimmed by 1 base and 7 bases, with 10 bases remaining between them. Germline V CDR1 and CDR2: SEHNR, FQNEAQ (reference sequence). This CDR3 is 13 amino acids long. The CDR3 region has the DNA TGTGCCAGCAGCTTAGTACAGGGTGGTGGCTACACCTTC. This sequence encodes CASSLVQGGGYTF.

This rearrangement joins TRBV9 to TRBJ2-7; 13 positions match TRBD2. Germline CDR1 and CDR2: SGDLS and YYNGEE. The CDR3 contains 16 residues. The junction had 11 bases not matched to a gene; V was cut back by 7 bases and J by 4 bases. This chain's CDR3 is CASSRGLAGVGYEQYF. The DNA of the CDR3 is TGTGCCAGCTCCCGTGGACTAGCGGGGGTAGGGTACGAGCAGTACTTC. The variable domain in full, with the rest retrieved from reference TRBV9 and TRBJ2-7, is DSGVTQTPKHLITATGQRVTLRCSPRSGDLSVYWYQQSLDQGLQFLIQYYNGEERAKGNILERFSAQQFPDLHSELNLSSLELGDSALYFCASSRGLAGVGYEQYFGPGTRLTVT.

The rearrangement joins TRBV7-9 to TRBJ2-5; D is possibly TRBD1 (6 bases). The V gene's germline CDR1 is SEHNR and CDR2 FQNEAQ (reference sequence). The length of the CDR3 is 12 residues. With 5 bases removed from V and 7 bases from J, the gap between germline ends came to 11 bases. The CDR3 is CASSLQGGTQYF. CDR3 DNA: TGTGCCAGCAGCCTTCAAGGGGGGACCCAGTACTTC.

This chain links TRBV5-1 with TRBJ2-2, with 7 bases lining up with TRBD1. Unmatched junction bases numbered 20, after V lost 5 bases and J lost 1 base. The CDR3 contains 20 residues. Germline CDR1 is SGHRS and CDR2 is YFSETQ. CDR3 DNA: TGCGCCAGCAGTTCTTTCGGGACAGCGAAAACTCTAAAGAACACCGGGGAGCTGTTTTTT. It is translated as CASSSFGTAKTLKNTGELFF.

This clone was detected once. This sequence joins TRBV21-1 and TRBJ2-2; TRBD1, the table's D call, lacks a check against the DNA. TRBV21-1 is a recognized pseudogene. This CDR3 is 23 amino acids long. CDR3 in DNA: TGTGCCAGCAGCGGCCAGGGACAGGGAAAATGCTTCCGGATAACCAAGGACACCGGGGAGCTGTTTTTT. Translation: CASSGQGQGKCFRITKDTGELFF.

This chain joins TRBV30 and TRBJ2-3, with D hard to call. Germline CDR1 reads GTSNPN; CDR2 reads SVGIG (reference sequence). The CDR3 length is 13 residues. Deletions cut 0 bases from V and 6 bases from J, with 10 bases between. This chain's CDR3 is CAWSVRLRDTQYF. The CDR3 nucleotides read TGTGCCTGGAGTGTACGGTTGAGGGATACGCAGTATTTT.

This rearrangement joins TRBV27 to TRBJ1-1, with a weak D call TRBD1 (6 bases). This CDR3 is built from 12 residues. Germline V CDR1 and CDR2: MNHEY, SMNVEV (reference sequence). V gave up 6 bases and J gave up 8 bases, with 13 bases separating them. The CDR3 DNA reads as TGTGCCAGCAGCTCGGACAGCGAAGAAGCTTTCTTT. Amino acids: CASSSDSEEAFF.